The 27 T cell receptor beta chains below all came from one sample that was sequenced in a study of glioma-infiltrating T cells. Amplification of TCR alpha and beta CDR3 regions from RNA used iRepertoire nested multiplex PCR. TCRdb reanalysed the multiplex PCR reads using MiXCR and keeps one entry per CDR3 protein. The sample yields some 12,000 distinct CDR3 sequences, about 25% seen once. The sample taken for sequencing was glioma tissue, nonneoplastic brain tissue, or PBMCs (not recorded which). These receptors all stem from a human donor with low-grade glioma or glioblastoma, undergoing nonglioma brain surgery, or in good health (not recorded which).

This clonotype is categorized as medium-sized. V is TRBV28 and J is TRBJ1-1; D ambiguous. Germline CDR1 reads MDHEN; CDR2 reads SYDVKM. The CDR3 is made up of 10 amino acids. V was pared by 4 bases and J by 3 bases, with 0 bases between. CDR3 bases: TGTGCCAGCAGTTACACTGAAGCTTTCTTT. Amino acids: CASSYTEAFF.

The chain has TRBV7-9 and TRBJ1-3; D is unresolved. The CDR3 contains 19 residues. V was trimmed by 7 bases and J by 2 bases, leaving 27 bases between them. CDR1 is SEHNR, CDR2 FQNEAQ, per germline (reference sequence). The CDR3 region has the DNA TGTGCCAGCACCCAATACCCACCCGTGAGCACTACAACTGGAAACACCATATATTTT. Amino acids: CASTQYPPVSTTTGNTIYF.

This rearrangement joins TRBV27 to TRBJ2-7, with TRBD2 matching 14 bases. V gave up 5 bases and J gave up 1 base; unmatched junction bases: 13. The V gene's germline CDR1 is MNHEY and CDR2 SMNVEV (reference sequence). This CDR3 contains 19 residues. This chain's CDR3 is CASSPTQGLAGVSSYEQYF. In nucleotides, the CDR3 is TGTGCCAGCAGTCCAACCCAGGGACTAGCGGGAGTTTCGTCCTACGAGCAGTACTTC.

This clonotype was seen only a few times. This may stem from a read error, because a much larger clone lies one nucleotide away. The rearrangement joins TRBV27 to TRBJ1-2; D uncertain. Germline loops: CDR1 MNHEY, CDR2 SMNVEV (reference sequence). The CDR3 sequence is 13 residues long. As DNA, the CDR3 is TGTGCCAGCAGTTTATCAGGGAACTGTGGCTACACCTTC. It is translated as CASSLSGNCGYTF.

This clonotype was observed a few times. The J gene is TRBJ2-1, the V gene TRBV4-1; D remains unclear. This CDR3 is 10 amino acids long. Germline CDR1 reads MGHRA; CDR2 reads YSYEKL. V dropped 1 base and J dropped 10 bases, with 2 bases sitting between them. CDR3 DNA: TGCGCCAGCAGCCAAGGGGAGCAGTTCTTC. It translates to CASSQGEQFF.

The rearrangement links TRBV2 to TRBJ1-1, with D perhaps TRBD1 (5 bases). V gave up 6 bases and J gave up 3 bases, with 14 bases separating them. CDR1 and CDR2 (germline): SNHLY, FYNNEI. The CDR3 consists of 14 residues. CDR3 loop: CASRAGQGDTEAFF. The CDR3 nucleotides are TGTGCCAGCAGGGCTGGTCAGGGCGACACTGAAGCTTTCTTT.

This clonotype ranks as medium-sized. The chain has TRBV27 and TRBJ1-2; D call uncertain. There are 13 residues in the CDR3. The ends were cut back, 2 bases at V and 5 bases at J, with 9 bases in the middle. In germline, CDR1 is MNHEY, CDR2 SMNVEV (reference sequence). The CDR3 is CASSLNGNYGYTF. CDR3 coding DNA: TGTGCCAGCAGTTTAAACGGAAATTATGGCTACACCTTC.

The chain uses TRBV18 and TRBJ2-1; no clear D. V dropped 5 bases and J dropped 5 bases, with 13 bases sitting between them. CDR3 length: 14 amino acids. The germline V gene has CDR1 KGHSH and CDR2 LQKENI. The CDR3 loop is CASSGRAFNNEQFF. The DNA of the CDR3 is TGTGCCAGCTCAGGTCGGGCGTTCAACAATGAGCAGTTCTTC.

This clonotype was observed a few times. The chain joins TRBV12-3 or TRBV12-4 to TRBJ2-6; D not resolved. The CDR3 is 14 amino acids. V lost 6 bases, J lost 4 bases, and 10 bases lay in between. The DNA for the CDR3 is TGTGCCAGCAGCTCGACGAGAGGGGCCAACGTCCTGACTTTC. Translation gives CASSSTRGANVLTF.

The chain joins TRBV29-1 to TRBJ1-1; possible D gene TRBD1, 5 bases. The germline V gene encodes CDR1 SQVTM and CDR2 ANQGSEA. The CDR3 totals 13 residues. Trimming stripped 4 bases from V and 4 bases from J, with 13 bases between. Here the CDR3 reads CSVARDGGTEAFF. The CDR3, as DNA: TGCAGCGTTGCTCGGGACGGTGGCACTGAAGCTTTCTTT.

There are many counts of this clonotype. V and J are TRBV27 and TRBJ2-1; 8 bases are shared with TRBD1. The CDR3 runs 15 residues. Germline CDR1 and CDR2: MNHEY and SMNVEV (reference sequence). Losses at the gene ends were 1 base for V and 6 bases for J; bases not matched to a gene: 5. The CDR3 sequence is CASSLLGQDSNEQFF. The DNA for the CDR3 is TGTGCCAGCAGTTTATTGGGACAGGATAGCAATGAGCAGTTCTTC.

In its sample, this clonotype was seen once. At one of its ends the junction is not consistent with the germline gene, which may arise from a read error. V is TRBV6-4 and J is TRBJ2-1, with D unresolved. Germline loops: CDR1 MRHNA, CDR2 SNTAGT. The CDR3 consists of 13 residues. The CDR3 coding sequence is TGTGCCGGCAGTGTCAGAGCAAACAATGAGCAGTTCTTC. This codes for CAGSVRANNEQFF.

This clonotype appeared many times. The V call is TRBV20-1, the J call TRBJ2-7; no firm D call. The CDR3 has 15 residues. The germline V gene encodes CDR1 DFQATT and CDR2 SNEGSKA (reference sequence). The germline V and J ends were trimmed by 0 bases and 3 bases, with 15 bases remaining between them. This CDR3 is CSARDMGRPDYEQYF. The CDR3 DNA sequence: TGCAGTGCTAGAGATATGGGCAGACCGGACTACGAGCAGTACTTC.

This clonotype was counted between two and nine times. The V gene is TRBV11-2, the J gene TRBJ2-5, with D possibly being TRBD2 (5 bases). In germline, CDR1 is SGHAT, CDR2 FQNNGV. Trimming shortened V by 5 bases and J by 3 bases, and 10 bases separated the two germline ends. This CDR3 spans 13 amino acids. The DNA for the CDR3 is TGTGCCAGCAGCCCCGGGATGGAAGAGACCCAGTACTTC. As protein: CASSPGMEETQYF.

This clonotype showed up many times. The chain recombines TRBV6-6 with TRBJ2-7, with TRBD2 matching over 7 bases. Germline CDR1 reads MNHNY; CDR2 reads SVGAGI (reference sequence). The CDR3 is made up of 16 amino acids. Trimming took 2 bases from V and 6 from J; bases not matched to a gene: 13. The CDR3 here is CASSYPRIAGKGEQYF. The CDR3 DNA reads TGTGCCAGCAGTTACCCCAGGATAGCGGGCAAGGGCGAGCAGTACTTC.

This rearrangement joins TRBV12-3 or TRBV12-4 to TRBJ1-3, with a tentative D call TRBD1 (5 bases). The CDR3 is 14 amino acids. The V end was cut by 3 bases, the J end by 5 bases, with 11 bases between. The CDR3, as DNA: TGTGCCAGCAGTTTGCAGGGAACCAGAAACACCATATATTTT. Translation: CASSLQGTRNTIYF.

The chain is built from TRBV10-3 and TRBJ2-3, with D maybe TRBD2 (5 bases). Germline V gene data show CDR1 as ENHRY and CDR2 as SYGVKD. The CDR3 length is 13 residues. V was trimmed by 2 bases and J by 2 bases, leaving 5 bases between them. This chain's CDR3 is CAISERDTDTQYF. CDR3 nucleotides: TGTGCCATCAGTGAGCGGGACACAGATACGCAGTATTTT.

By sample fraction, this clonotype is medium-sized. The DNA for the CDR3 is TGTGCCAGCGGACCCATTCTTTCAGGGTATGGAACTGAAGCTTTCTTT. Amino acids: CASGPILSGYGTEAFF. The rearrangement uses TRBV6-1 and TRBJ1-1, with D tentatively TRBD1 (5 bases). V was pared by 8 bases and J by 5 bases, with 24 bases between. Germline values: CDR1 MNHNS, CDR2 SASEGT. The CDR3 is 16 residues long.

This chain connects TRBV11-2 to TRBJ2-3; D call uncertain. In germline, CDR1 is SGHAT, CDR2 FQNNGV. The length of the CDR3 is 15 residues. V was cut by 2 bases and J by 2 bases, with 11 bases left in between. CDR3 bases: TGTGCCAGCAGCTTATTGTTGGGCGCCACAGATACGCAGTATTTT. Its translation: CASSLLLGATDTQYF.

This clonotype was seen only a few times. V and J are TRBV18 and TRBJ2-7, with TRBD1 matching 9 bases. Germline V gene data show CDR1 as KGHSH and CDR2 as LQKENI. The CDR3 contains 13 residues. V trimming: 3 bases; J trimming: 7 bases; junction bases outside the gene matches: 4. The CDR3 loop is CASSPRDRVEQYF. CDR3 in DNA: TGTGCCAGCTCACCCCGGGACAGGGTTGAGCAGTACTTC.

At least ten counts were recorded for this clonotype. The CDR3 coding sequence is TGTGCCAGCAGTTTGCTCGGGCGGGAGGATATGAGAGATACGCAGTATTTT. It codes for CASSLLGREDMRDTQYF. The V gene is TRBV28, the J gene TRBJ2-3, with 8 bases matching TRBD2. This CDR3 comprises 17 residues. With 3 bases clipped from V and 5 bases from J, the junction kept 13 bases outside the gene matches. Germline assignment: CDR1 MDHEN and CDR2 SYDVKM.

This clonotype came up a few times. The gene calls are TRBV11-2 and TRBJ2-3; 11 positions agree with TRBD2. Germline V CDR1 and CDR2: SGHAT, FQNNGV. This CDR3 spans 19 amino acids. The ends lost 1 base at V and 0 bases at J; junction bases unmatched: 9. This CDR3 is CASSLGGGLADPSTDTQYF. The DNA of the CDR3 is TGTGCCAGCAGCTTAGGAGGGGGACTAGCGGATCCTAGCACAGATACGCAGTATTTT.

Worth noting for this clonotype: A much larger clone differs from this one at a single base, so this may be a read error. The CDR3 sequence is CASSSQGSSFYNEKFF. DNA of the CDR3: TGTGCCAGCAGCTCCCAGGGGTCCTCTTTTTACAATGAGAAGTTCTTC. V usage is TRBV7-9 and J usage is TRBJ2-1, with a tentative D call TRBD1 (6 bases). The germline V gene has CDR1 SEHNR and CDR2 FQNEAQ (reference sequence). This CDR3 spans 16 amino acids.

J is TRBJ2-3 and V is TRBV5-1, with D possibly being TRBD2 (5 bases). The CDR3 runs 14 residues. The germline V and J ends were trimmed by 0 bases and 3 bases, with 8 bases remaining between them. CDR1 is SGHRS and CDR2 is YFSETQ in the germline V gene. The CDR3 is CASSLAGRTDTQYF. CDR3 in DNA: TGCGCCAGCAGCTTGGCGGGAAGGACAGATACGCAGTATTTT.

The chain has TRBV11-2 and TRBJ2-1, with D perhaps matching TRBD2 (5 bases). Between the trimmed V and J ends, which lost 3 bases and 4 bases, there was a span of 13 bases. The CDR3 consists of 15 residues. The V gene's germline CDR1 is SGHAT and CDR2 FQNNGV. The CDR3 DNA reads as TGTGCCAGCAGCTTGTGGAGCGAGGGATACAATGAGCAGTTCTTC. It translates to CASSLWSEGYNEQFF.

Concerning this clonotype itself: A much bigger clone sits one base away, suggesting this may be a read error. As DNA, the CDR3 is TGTGCCAGCATTTACTCATTCGGACTAGCGGGAGGGCCGGGAGAGCAGTACTTC. Protein: CASIYSFGLAGGPGEQYF. The chain uses TRBV6-6 and TRBJ2-7; 15 bases line up with TRBD2. Germline V gives CDR1 MNHNY, CDR2 SVGAGI (reference sequence). The CDR3 is 18 amino acids.

Relative to its sample, this clonotype is medium-sized. CDR3 sequence (DNA): TGCAGTGCTAGAGATCGGCTAGCGGGAGGGCCAGATACGCAGTATTTT. Protein product: CSARDRLAGGPDTQYF. The chain uses TRBV20-1 and TRBJ2-3; 12 nucleotides line up with TRBD2. The CDR3 is 16 residues long. The V segment lost 0 bases and the J segment 4 bases; nucleotides outside the gene matches: 5. Looked up from germline, CDR1 is DFQATT and CDR2 is SNEGSKA (reference sequence).